This T cell receptor (beta chain) is drawn from a study of cytomegalovirus exposure and HLA in healthy donors. Broader study findings: The investigators catalogued 150 or so TCR beta chains as cytomegalovirus-associated.

This PCR relied on a set of 60 Vbeta primers and 13 Jbeta primers. Using immunoSEQ multiplex PCR, the repertoire was profiled, and TCRdb retains in-frame clones only, with some absent. This table has more than 150,000 clones, approximately 84% appearing once. The CDR3 spans 14 residues. The V end was cut by 3 bases, the J end by 7 bases, with 15 bases between. Germline CDR1 reads LNHNV; CDR2 reads YYDKDF (reference sequence). A remark on this clone: Its antigen is currently unknown.

The sample taken for sequencing was PBMCs. This sequence was found in a woman aged 40 to 55 in good health and CMV-seropositive. V is TRBV15 and J is TRBJ1-1; D not certain. The CDR3 nucleotides read TGTGCCACCAGCAGCGAACGAGGCATGGGTGAAGCTTTCTTT. This translates into CATSSERGMGEAFF.